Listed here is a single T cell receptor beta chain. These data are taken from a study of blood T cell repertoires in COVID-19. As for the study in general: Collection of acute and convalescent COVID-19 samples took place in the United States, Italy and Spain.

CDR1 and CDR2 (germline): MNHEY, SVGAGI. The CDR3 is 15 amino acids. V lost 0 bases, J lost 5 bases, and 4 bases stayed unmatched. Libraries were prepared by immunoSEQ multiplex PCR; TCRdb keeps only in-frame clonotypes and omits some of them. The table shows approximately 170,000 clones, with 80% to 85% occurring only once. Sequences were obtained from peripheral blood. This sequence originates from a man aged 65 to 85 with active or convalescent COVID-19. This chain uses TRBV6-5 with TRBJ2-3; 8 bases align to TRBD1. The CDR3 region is CASSYSQGAVDTQYF. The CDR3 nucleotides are TGTGCCAGCAGTTACTCGCAGGGGGCGGTAGATACGCAGTATTTT.